Below are 31 T cell receptor beta chains sequenced from a single sample in a study of blood T cell repertoires in COVID-19. The protocol was immunoSEQ multiplex PCR, while the TCRdb copy is restricted to in-frame clones and leaves out a portion. In the table there are about 230,000 clones, approximately 80% of which are singletons. Source material: peripheral blood. These receptors all stem from a man aged 35 to 55 with acute or convalescent COVID-19.

This clone was found once. This chain links TRBV6-4 with TRBJ1-1, with D unresolved. The CDR3 contains 14 residues. Germline CDR1 and CDR2: MRHNA and SNTAGT. Trimming took off 3 bases at V and 4 bases at J, with 12 bases between the two ends. In DNA form, the CDR3 reads TGTGCCAGCAGTGATTCTAGCTGGGGCACTGAAGCTTTCTTT. Its protein product is CASSDSSWGTEAFF.

The rearrangement joins TRBV10-3 to TRBJ1-1; 9 positions agree with TRBD1. CDR3 length equals 16 residues. V was clipped by 4 bases and J by 0 bases; unmatched bases: 6. CDR1 and CDR2 (germline): ENHRY, SYGVKD. Written as DNA, the CDR3 is TGTGCCATCAGTGCCGGGACAGGGATTATGAACACTGAAGCTTTCTTT. Amino acids: CAISAGTGIMNTEAFF.

Here the CDR3 reads CASRTGANGYTF. CDR3 coding DNA: TGTGCCAGTAGGACAGGGGCGAATGGCTACACCTTC. V is TRBV19 and J is TRBJ1-2; 8 bases match TRBD1. This CDR3 comprises 12 residues. Germline CDR1 is LNHDA and CDR2 is SQIVND (reference sequence). V was pared by 6 bases and J by 6 bases, with 3 bases of the junction left unmatched.

The V gene is TRBV5-4, the J gene TRBJ2-4; possible D gene TRBD1, 5 bases. V lost 4 bases, J lost 0 bases, and 14 bases lay in between. From germline, CDR1 is SGHNT and CDR2 YYREEE (reference sequence). The CDR3 has 16 amino acids. The CDR3 nucleotides read TGTGCCAGCAGCCCAGACAGCGTATTAGCCAAAAACATTCAGTACTTC. Amino acid sequence: CASSPDSVLAKNIQYF. The variable domain in full, with the rest retrieved from reference TRBV5-4 and TRBJ2-4, is ETGVTQSPTHLIKTRGQQVTLRCSSQSGHNTVSWYQQALGQGPQFIFQYYREEENGRGNFPPRFSGLQFPNYSSELNVNALELDDSALYLCASSPDSVLAKNIQYFGAGTRLSVL.

In its sample, this clone was seen once. The chain combines TRBV4-3 with TRBJ2-6; D not resolved. Germline V CDR1 and CDR2: LGHNA, YSLEER. Trimming pared 6 bases from V and 0 bases from J, leaving 9 bases between. CDR3 length: 15 residues. CDR3 coding DNA: TGCGCCAGCAGTTCTGTGAGCTCTGGGGCCAACGTCCTGACTTTC. This codes for CASSSVSSGANVLTF.

The sample holds many counts of this clone. The CDR3 nucleotides read TGTGCCAGCAGTTACGTCGGGACAGGGGGTCGTATAGGTGAGCAGTACTTC. It translates to CASSYVGTGGRIGEQYF. This sequence joins TRBV7-9 and TRBJ2-7; 11 bases match TRBD1. Looked up from germline, CDR1 is SEHNR and CDR2 is FQNEAQ (reference sequence). The CDR3 consists of 17 residues. Unmatched junction bases numbered 17, after V lost 6 bases and J lost 7 bases.

This chain links TRBV11-2 with TRBJ2-5, with 13 bases aligning to TRBD2. Germline CDR1 reads SGHAT; CDR2 reads FQNNGV. The V segment lost 5 bases and the J segment 5 bases; nucleotides outside the gene matches: 8. This CDR3 spans 16 amino acids. The CDR3 DNA reads as TGTGCCAGCAGCCAAGGGACTAGCGGGATTGGGGAGACCCAGTACTTC. Its translation is CASSQGTSGIGETQYF. The full variable domain, rest sourced from reference TRBV11-2 and TRBJ2-5, is EAGVAQSPRYKIIEKRQSVAFWCNPISGHATLYWYQQILGQGPKLLIQFQNNGVVDDSQLPKDRFSAERLKGVDSTLKIQPAKLEDSAVYLCASSQGTSGIGETQYFGPGTRLLVL.

This chain links TRBV6-2 or TRBV6-3 with TRBJ1-1; 7 positions match TRBD1. Germline lookup yields CDR1 MNHEY and CDR2 SVGEGT. CDR3 length: 12 residues. V lost 5 bases, J lost 10 bases, and 7 bases stayed unmatched. The CDR3 DNA reads as TGTGCCAGCAGTAGACAGGGCTGGCCAGCTTTCTTT. Protein sequence: CASSRQGWPAFF.

This chain joins TRBV7-2 and TRBJ2-5; tentative D call: TRBD2 (7 bases). Germline CDR1 is SGHTA and CDR2 is FQGNSA. The V and J ends lost 7 bases and 5 bases respectively, with 17 bases between them. The CDR3 has 14 residues. The CDR3 sequence is CASTRTGGAETQYF. CDR3 in DNA: TGTGCCAGCACCCGGACGGGGGGCGCGGAGACCCAGTACTTC.

This clone was found once. This sequence joins TRBV7-6 and TRBJ1-5; D is unclear. The CDR3 is made up of 17 amino acids. Trimming took 6 bases from V and 0 from J, leaving 18 bases between them. Germline V gene sequence: CDR1 SGHVS, CDR2 FNYEAQ. The CDR3 nucleotides read TGTGCCAGCAGTCCTATCGAGGCACGTTATAGCAATCAGCCCCAGCATTTT. Residues: CASSPIEARYSNQPQHF.

The chain combines TRBV6-5 with TRBJ1-1, with D hard to call. Germline CDR1 MNHEY, CDR2 SVGAGI. CDR3 length: 14 amino acids. Deletions cut 3 bases from V and 3 bases from J, with 11 bases between. CDR3 DNA sequence: TGTGCCAGCAGTTATTTCCGGAGGGACACTGAAGCTTTCTTT. It is translated as CASSYFRRDTEAFF.

This chain links TRBV7-9 with TRBJ1-1; 7 nucleotides match TRBD1. V trimming: 4 bases; J trimming: 1 base; junction bases outside the gene matches: 3. Germline V lookup: CDR1 SEHNR, CDR2 FQNEAQ (reference sequence). This CDR3 region has 14 residues. The CDR3 DNA reads TGTGCCAGCAGCTCGGGACAGACGAACACTGAAGCTTTCTTT. Translated: CASSSGQTNTEAFF.

The rearrangement uses TRBV6-5 and TRBJ2-7; 7 positions agree with TRBD2. CDR1 MNHEY and CDR2 SVGAGI come from the germline V gene. With 7 bases clipped from V and 4 bases from J, the junction kept 13 bases outside the gene matches. This CDR3 spans 15 amino acids. CDR3 coding DNA: TGTGCCAGCACGGGAGCAGCGGGGTATGAATACGAGCAGTACTTC. It is translated as CASTGAAGYEYEQYF.

The gene calls are TRBV7-9 and TRBJ2-1, with a tentative D call TRBD2 (6 bases). The germline V gene encodes CDR1 SEHNR and CDR2 FQNEAQ (reference sequence). CDR3 length: 14 residues. The ends were cut back, 3 bases at V and 5 bases at J, with 11 bases in the middle. CDR3 region: CASSFSGMDNEQFF. The CDR3 bases are TGTGCCAGCAGCTTTAGCGGCATGGACAATGAGCAGTTCTTC.

The genes are TRBV7-3 and TRBJ2-7; TRBD2 matches at 11 bases. CDR3 length: 14 amino acids. J gave up 2 bases and V 5 bases, and 2 bases lay outside the gene matches. CDR1 and CDR2 from the germline V gene are SGHTA and FQGTGA. CDR3 loop: CASSLTSGTYEQYF. CDR3 nucleotide sequence: TGTGCCAGCAGCCTGACTAGCGGGACCTACGAGCAGTACTTC.

This chain links TRBV5-6 with TRBJ2-1, with D perhaps TRBD2 (7 bases). CDR3 length: 17 residues. Germline CDR1 SGHDT, CDR2 YYEEEE. Trimming removed 4 bases at V and 10 bases at J, with 27 bases between. The CDR3 nucleotides are TGTGCCAGCAGCCCGTTAGCGTCGGGAGGAGGGGGATACGAGCAGTTCTTC. It codes for CASSPLASGGGGYEQFF.

The chain couples TRBV11-2 to TRBJ2-1; 9 bases are shared with TRBD1. Germline V gene data show CDR1 as SGHAT and CDR2 as FQNNGV. The J segment lost 4 bases and the V segment lost 4 bases, leaving 14 bases of the junction unmatched. The CDR3 totals 18 residues. The CDR3 here is CASSSRPGTGLIYNEQFF. DNA of the CDR3: TGTGCCAGCAGCTCACGCCCAGGGACAGGGCTAATTTACAATGAGCAGTTCTTC.

The rearrangement links TRBV7-2 to TRBJ2-1; TRBD2 agrees at 13 bases. Looked up from germline, CDR1 is SGHTA and CDR2 is FQGNSA. The V and J ends lost 3 bases and 7 bases, in that order; junction bases with no gene match: 6. The length of the CDR3 is 16 residues. The CDR3 is CASSFGLAGVFNEQFF. DNA of the CDR3: TGTGCCAGCAGCTTCGGACTAGCGGGAGTTTTTAATGAGCAGTTCTTC.

The chain joins TRBV4-2 to TRBJ2-1, with 14 bases aligning to TRBD2. V lost 1 base, J lost 9 bases, and 8 bases stayed unmatched. The CDR3 spans 17 residues. Germline CDR1 and CDR2: LGHNA and YNFKEQ. The CDR3 region has the DNA TGTGCCAGCAGCCAAGCCGGGACTAGCGGGAGAGGCCTTGAGCAGTTCTTC. Translated, it gives CASSQAGTSGRGLEQFF.

The rearrangement uses TRBV5-4 and TRBJ2-3; 10 bases map to TRBD2. The CDR3 covers 16 residues. V was clipped by 1 base and J by 5 bases; unmatched bases: 7. Germline V gene sequence: CDR1 SGHNT, CDR2 YYREEE (reference sequence). The CDR3 sequence is CASSLQSGRAVDTQYF. In DNA form, the CDR3 reads TGTGCCAGCAGCTTGCAGAGCGGGAGGGCCGTAGATACGCAGTATTTT.

The chain carries TRBV7-6 and TRBJ2-5; TRBD2 is a possible D gene (6 bases). Germline values: CDR1 SGHVS, CDR2 FNYEAQ. The CDR3 has 15 amino acids. V lost 1 base and J lost 5, with 14 bases in between. In nucleotides, the CDR3 is TGTGCCAGCAGCTTAGTCCGGGGGAGTTTGGAGACCCAGTACTTC. Translated, it gives CASSLVRGSLETQYF.

The rearrangement joins TRBV9 to TRBJ1-1, with D tentatively TRBD1 (6 bases). The CDR3 covers 15 residues. The ends were cut back, 3 bases at V and 5 bases at J, with 17 bases in the middle. The germline CDR1 and CDR2 sequences are SGDLS and YYNGEE. The CDR3 here is CASSGVTGRGTEAFF. CDR3 nucleotides: TGTGCCAGCAGCGGCGTCACAGGGAGGGGGACTGAAGCTTTCTTT.

CDR3 loop: CASSLTIKGQKPEAFF. The CDR3 DNA follows: TGTGCCAGCAGCTTAACCATAAAGGGACAGAAACCTGAAGCTTTCTTT. V usage is TRBV7-2 and J usage is TRBJ1-1; 7 positions agree with TRBD1. Germline CDR1 is SGHTA and CDR2 is FQGNSA. J lost 6 bases, V lost 2 bases, and 12 bases had no gene match. The CDR3 loop spans 16 amino acids.

The rearrangement joins TRBV5-1 to TRBJ2-5, with TRBD1 as a possible D gene (7 bases). Trimming removed 3 bases from V and 3 bases from J, with 15 bases in between. Germline values: CDR1 SGHRS, CDR2 YFSETQ. CDR3 length equals 15 residues. The CDR3 loop reads CASSSGGGTEETQYF. The DNA of the CDR3 is TGCGCCAGCAGCTCGGGCGGCGGGACAGAAGAGACCCAGTACTTC.

The chain uses TRBV28 and TRBJ2-4; 7 nucleotides line up with TRBD2. This CDR3 comprises 16 residues. V shed 6 bases, J shed 6 bases, and the junction held 14 bases outside the gene matches. CDR1 and CDR2 (germline): MDHEN, SYDVKM. The CDR3 here is CASSSTRGDSRNIQYF. CDR3 sequence (DNA): TGTGCCAGCAGCTCTACCCGGGGGGATTCGCGAAACATTCAGTACTTC.

This chain uses TRBV25-1 with TRBJ1-2; weak D call: TRBD1 (5 bases). V was shortened by 6 bases and J by 4 bases, with 18 bases between the two germline ends. CDR3 length: 15 amino acids. Germline CDR1 reads MGHDK; CDR2 reads SYGVNS. DNA of the CDR3: TGTGCCAGCAGGAGGGACTCGGGCGGCTTCTATGGCTACACCTTC. Translation: CASRRDSGGFYGYTF.

V usage is TRBV19 and J usage is TRBJ2-5; D call uncertain. Trimming cost V 11 bases and J 1 base, with 5 bases left between them. The CDR3 has 10 residues. CDR1 and CDR2 from the germline V gene are LNHDA and SQIVND (reference sequence). The CDR3 spells CAPVQETQYF. The CDR3, as DNA: TGTGCCCCCGTCCAAGAGACCCAGTACTTC.

Written as DNA, the CDR3 is TGTGCCAGCAGCCCCAGACAGGCCGGGGAAAAACTGTTTTTT. It codes for CASSPRQAGEKLFF. This chain connects TRBV3-1 (or the pseudogene TRBV3-2) to TRBJ1-4; weak D call: TRBD1 (6 bases). V shed 4 bases and J shed 8 bases, with 14 bases lying between them. Germline assignment: CDR1 LGHDT and CDR2 YNNKEL (reference sequence). The CDR3 has 14 residues.

The V and J genes are TRBV6-5 and TRBJ2-5; perhaps TRBD2 as D (6 bases). Looked up from germline, CDR1 is MNHEY and CDR2 is SVGAGI. This CDR3 is 13 amino acids long. V shed 7 bases and J shed 4 bases, with 13 bases lying between them. The CDR3 DNA reads TGTGCCAGCATCCCCCCGGGAGTAGAGACCCAGTACTTC. Translation: CASIPPGVETQYF.

V is TRBV5-4 and J is TRBJ2-5, with 10 bases lining up with TRBD2. Trimming at V came to 5 bases and at J to 4 bases, leaving 8 bases not matched to a gene. The CDR3 runs to 15 residues. The germline CDR1 and CDR2 sequences are SGHNT and YYREEE (reference sequence). The CDR3 sequence is CASRTASGGRETQYF. For the CDR3, the DNA is TGTGCCAGCAGAACAGCTAGCGGGGGAAGAGAGACCCAGTACTTC. Together with reference TRBV5-4 and TRBJ2-5, the CDR3 gives the full variable domain: ETGVTQSPTHLIKTRGQQVTLRCSSQSGHNTVSWYQQALGQGPQFIFQYYREEENGRGNFPPRFSGLQFPNYSSELNVNALELDDSALYLCASRTASGGRETQYFGPGTRLLVL.

J is TRBJ1-1 and V is TRBV6-1; perhaps TRBD1 as D (6 bases). V was cut by 0 bases and J by 10 bases, with 12 bases left in between. From germline, CDR1 is MNHNS and CDR2 SASEGT. The CDR3 is 13 amino acids. The chain's CDR3 is CASSEAWGGGAFF. DNA for the CDR3: TGTGCCAGCAGTGAAGCGTGGGGAGGGGGAGCTTTCTTT.